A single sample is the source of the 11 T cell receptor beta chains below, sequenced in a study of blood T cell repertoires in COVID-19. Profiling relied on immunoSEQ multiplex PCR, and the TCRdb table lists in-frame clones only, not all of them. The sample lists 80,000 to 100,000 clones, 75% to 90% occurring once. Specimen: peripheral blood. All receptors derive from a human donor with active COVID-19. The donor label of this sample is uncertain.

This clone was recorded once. CDR3 DNA: TGTGCCAGCAAGACTGGGACTAGCGGGGGCTCCTACGAGCAGTACTTC. Protein sequence: CASKTGTSGGSYEQYF. This sequence joins TRBV2 and TRBJ2-7, with 14 bases lining up with TRBD2. V was clipped by 7 bases and J by 0 bases; unmatched bases: 5. This CDR3 has 16 residues. Germline V gene lookup returns CDR1 SNHLY and CDR2 FYNNEI.

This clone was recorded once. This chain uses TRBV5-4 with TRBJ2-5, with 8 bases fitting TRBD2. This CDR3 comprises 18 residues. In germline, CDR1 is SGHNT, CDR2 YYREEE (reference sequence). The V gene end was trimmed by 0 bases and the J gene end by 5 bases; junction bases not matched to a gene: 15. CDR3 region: CASSLGLLAGKPGETQYF. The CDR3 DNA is TGTGCCAGCAGCTTGGGCCTTTTAGCGGGGAAGCCTGGGGAGACCCAGTACTTC.

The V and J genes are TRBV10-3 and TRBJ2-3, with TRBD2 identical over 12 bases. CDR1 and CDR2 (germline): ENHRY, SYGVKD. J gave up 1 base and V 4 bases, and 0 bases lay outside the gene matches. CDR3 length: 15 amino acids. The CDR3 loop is CAISGLAGGTDTQYF. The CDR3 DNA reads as TGTGCCATCAGTGGACTAGCGGGGGGCACAGATACGCAGTATTTT.

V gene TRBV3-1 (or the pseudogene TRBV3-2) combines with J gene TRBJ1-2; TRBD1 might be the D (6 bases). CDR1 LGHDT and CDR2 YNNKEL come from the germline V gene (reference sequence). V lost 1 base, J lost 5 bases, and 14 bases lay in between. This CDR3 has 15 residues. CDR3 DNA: TGTGCCAGCAGCCAAGCCCAGGGGCGAGGTTATGGCTACACCTTC. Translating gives CASSQAQGRGYGYTF.

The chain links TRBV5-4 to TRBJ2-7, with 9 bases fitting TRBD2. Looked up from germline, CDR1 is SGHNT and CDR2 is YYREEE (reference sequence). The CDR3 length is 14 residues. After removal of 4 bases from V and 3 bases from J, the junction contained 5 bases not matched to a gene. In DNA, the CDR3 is TGTGCCAGCAGCCCTCTAGCGGGGAACTACGAGCAGTACTTC. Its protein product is CASSPLAGNYEQYF.

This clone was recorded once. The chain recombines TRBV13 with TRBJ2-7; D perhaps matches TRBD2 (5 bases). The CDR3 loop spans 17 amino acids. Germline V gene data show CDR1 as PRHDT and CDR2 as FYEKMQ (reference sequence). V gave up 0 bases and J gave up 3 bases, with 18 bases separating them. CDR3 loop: CASSLGPDSHHYYEQYF. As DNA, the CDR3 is TGTGCCAGCAGCTTAGGCCCGGACTCCCACCATTACTACGAGCAGTACTTC.

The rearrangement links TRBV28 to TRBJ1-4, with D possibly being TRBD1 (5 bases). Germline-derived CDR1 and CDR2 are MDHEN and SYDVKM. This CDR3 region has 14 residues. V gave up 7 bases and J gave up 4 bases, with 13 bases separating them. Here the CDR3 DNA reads TGTGCCAGCACCATGGAGGGGTTTAATGAAAAACTGTTTTTT. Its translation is CASTMEGFNEKLFF. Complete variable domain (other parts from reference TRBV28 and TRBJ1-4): DVKVTQSSRYLVKRTGEKVFLECVQDMDHENMFWYRQDPGLGLRLIYFSYDVKMKEKGDIPEGYSVSREKKERFSLILESASTNQTSMYLCASTMEGFNEKLFFGSGTQLSVL.

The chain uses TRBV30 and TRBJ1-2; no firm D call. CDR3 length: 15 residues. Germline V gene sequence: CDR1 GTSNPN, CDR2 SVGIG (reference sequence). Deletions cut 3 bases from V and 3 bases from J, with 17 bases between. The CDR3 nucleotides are TGTGCCTGGAGCGTACCGGCTCTTGAGGACTATGGCTACACCTTC. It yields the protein CAWSVPALEDYGYTF.

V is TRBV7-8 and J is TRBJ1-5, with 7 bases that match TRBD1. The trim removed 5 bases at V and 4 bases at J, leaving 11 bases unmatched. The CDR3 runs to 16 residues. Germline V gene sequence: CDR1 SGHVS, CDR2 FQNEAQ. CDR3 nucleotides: TGTGCCAGCAGCGGGCGACAGGGCAGAAGGAATCAGCCCCAGCATTTT. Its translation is CASSGRQGRRNQPQHF.

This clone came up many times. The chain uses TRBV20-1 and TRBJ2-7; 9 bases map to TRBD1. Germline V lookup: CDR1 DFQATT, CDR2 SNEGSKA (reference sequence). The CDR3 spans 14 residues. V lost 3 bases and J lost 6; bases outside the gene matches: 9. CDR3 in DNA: TGCAGTGCTAGTGGGGGACAGGGTAAGCCCGAGCAGTACTTC. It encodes CSASGGQGKPEQYF.

CDR3 coding DNA: TGTGCCAGTAGTAACGCAGGCTTAGCTAACTATGGCTACACCTTC. This codes for CASSNAGLANYGYTF. This chain connects TRBV19 to TRBJ1-2; D unclear. Trimming took off 4 bases at V and 0 bases at J, with 12 bases between the two ends. Looked up from germline, CDR1 is LNHDA and CDR2 is SQIVND (reference sequence). The CDR3 loop spans 15 amino acids. Supplemented by reference TRBV19 and TRBJ1-2, the full variable domain reads DGGITQSPKYLFRKEGQNVTLSCEQNLNHDAMYWYRQDPGQGLRLIYYSQIVNDFQKGDIAEGYSVSREKKESFPLTVTSAQKNPTAFYLCASSNAGLANYGYTFGSGTRLTVV.